Described below is a single TCR beta chain sequence and its context. Its antigen is as yet unknown. Investigators merged groups given second doses at roughly 4 or roughly 12 weeks. In germline, CDR1 is MDHEN, CDR2 SYDVKM. Trimming removed 7 bases from V and 4 bases from J, with 14 bases in between. This CDR3 spans 13 amino acids. These data belong to a study of T cell responses to AZD1222 COVID-19 vaccine. Broader study findings: Two doses of AZD1222 preceded a rise in Spike-specific TCR breadth and depth. Most donors were white British and more were female, and clonal diversity was possibly underestimated. Within unmutated variant regions lay the reported targets of nearly half of spike-specific TCRs.

TCRdb keeps only in-frame clones here, not all; method: immunoSEQ multiplex PCR. The table includes roughly 150,000 clones, approximately 88% detected once. Sample: peripheral blood, taken 28 days after the second AZD1222 dose. This clonotype was obtained from an adult who received the AZD1222 COVID-19 vaccine. V gene TRBV28 combines with J gene TRBJ2-7; the D gene could be TRBD1 or TRBD2 (5 bases each). Here the CDR3 reads CASNPGRRYEQYF. DNA of the CDR3: TGTGCCAGCAATCCGGGACGGCGGTACGAGCAGTACTTC.